These 26 T cell receptor beta chains were all obtained from the same sample, sequenced in a study of CD8 T cells in Susac syndrome. The RNA input was roughly 0.5 to 1 ug, and it was reverse transcribed with random hexamers. Using its own MiXCR run on the immunoSEQ multiplex PCR reads, TCRdb lists one record per CDR3 protein. Among fewer than 250,000 distinct CDR3 sequences listed, approximately 95% were seen once. Source material: CD4+ T cells from PBMCs. The receptors stem from a human donor in good health.

The chain links TRBV10-3 to TRBJ1-2; TRBD1 might be the D (5 bases). Germline values: CDR1 ENHRY, CDR2 SYGVKD. This CDR3 comprises 13 residues. Trimming pared 3 bases from V and 4 bases from J, leaving 9 bases between. The CDR3 sequence: CAISDEGLYGYTF. The CDR3 region has the DNA TGTGCCATCAGTGATGAGGGACTCTATGGCTACACCTTC.

The rearrangement uses TRBV11-2 and TRBJ1-1; D gene uncertain. The CDR3 contains 13 residues. V was clipped by 7 bases and J by 5 bases, with 14 bases between them. Germline values: CDR1 SGHAT, CDR2 FQNNGV. The CDR3 spells CASTSEGGTEAFF. The DNA of the CDR3 is TGTGCCAGCACTTCAGAGGGTGGGACTGAAGCTTTCTTT.

V gene TRBV2 combines with J gene TRBJ2-2; D is unclear. The CDR3 has 14 residues. The germline CDR1 and CDR2 sequences are SNHLY and FYNNEI. V was clipped by 4 bases and J by 2 bases, with 8 bases between them. CDR3 loop: CASSGVRNTGELFF. The CDR3 DNA is TGTGCCAGCAGTGGAGTCAGAAACACCGGGGAGCTGTTTTTT.

This clonotype occurred once. The chain recombines TRBV7-2 with TRBJ2-3; 10 bases are shared with TRBD1. CDR1 SGHTA and CDR2 FQGNSA come from the germline V gene. Trimming removed 2 bases from V and 5 bases from J; junction bases left unmatched: 4. The CDR3 is made up of 15 amino acids. Here the CDR3 reads CASSLRQGALDTQYF. Written as DNA, the CDR3 is TGTGCCAGCAGCTTACGACAGGGGGCTCTAGATACGCAGTATTTT.

The chain links TRBV7-3 to TRBJ1-5; D unresolved. This CDR3 region has 13 residues. V was shortened by 5 bases and J by 0 bases, with 5 bases between the two germline ends. Germline CDR1 and CDR2: SGHTA and FQGTGA. The chain's CDR3 is CASSPSSNQPQHF. DNA of the CDR3: TGTGCCAGCAGCCCGAGTAGCAATCAGCCCCAGCATTTT.

This sequence joins TRBV3-1 and TRBJ2-4; D may be TRBD1 or TRBD2 (5 bases each). Germline CDR1 reads LGHDT; CDR2 reads YNNKEL (reference sequence). Trimming left V 7 bases short and J 4 bases short, with 14 bases between. The CDR3 sequence is 14 residues long. CDR3 residues: CASTSGGEKNIQYF. The DNA for the CDR3 is TGTGCCAGCACCTCTGGGGGAGAAAAAAACATTCAGTACTTC.

The rearrangement links TRBV29-1 to TRBJ1-5, with D unclear. The CDR3 contains 12 residues. Germline lookup yields CDR1 SQVTM and CDR2 ANQGSEA. The V and J ends lost 3 bases and 4 bases respectively, with 7 bases between them. DNA of the CDR3: TGCAGCGTTGACAGTGGGAATCAGCCCCAGCATTTT. It encodes CSVDSGNQPQHF.

This sequence joins TRBV20-1 and TRBJ2-3; TRBD2 agrees at 8 bases. Germline V gene sequence: CDR1 DFQATT, CDR2 SNEGSKA (reference sequence). CDR3 length: 15 amino acids. V shed 5 bases, J shed 6 bases, and the junction held 13 bases outside the gene matches. CDR3 nucleotide sequence: TGCAGTGCTTGGACCGGGACTAGGTCATACGATACGCAGTATTTT. Translated, it gives CSAWTGTRSYDTQYF.

The chain links TRBV19 to TRBJ1-2, with a tentative D call TRBD1 (5 bases). This CDR3 has 14 residues. V shed 7 bases and J shed 0 bases, with 12 bases lying between them. The V gene's germline CDR1 is LNHDA and CDR2 SQIVND (reference sequence). The CDR3 loop is CASKEGPANYGYTF. As DNA, the CDR3 is TGTGCCAGTAAGGAGGGGCCAGCTAACTATGGCTACACCTTC.

The chain combines TRBV7-2 with TRBJ1-1; D gene uncertain. The germline V and J ends were trimmed by 2 bases and 3 bases, with 7 bases remaining between them. Germline V gene data show CDR1 as SGHTA and CDR2 as FQGNSA. CDR3 length: 13 amino acids. In DNA form, the CDR3 reads TGTGCCAGCAGCTTAAAGGCTTACACTGAAGCTTTCTTT. This encodes CASSLKAYTEAFF.

The chain couples TRBV19 to TRBJ1-2; possible D gene TRBD1, 6 bases. Trimming shortened V by 5 bases and J by 7 bases, and 14 bases separated the two germline ends. The CDR3 totals 13 residues. CDR1 is LNHDA, CDR2 SQIVND, per germline (reference sequence). The CDR3 loop is CASSRMGAVGYTF. CDR3 in DNA: TGTGCCAGTAGTCGGATGGGGGCGGTTGGCTACACCTTC.

V is TRBV2 and J is TRBJ1-3; 7 bases are a match to TRBD1. Trimming at V came to 6 bases and at J to 3 bases, leaving 5 bases not matched to a gene. CDR3 length: 14 residues. Looked up from germline, CDR1 is SNHLY and CDR2 is FYNNEI. The CDR3 protein is CASSGQDYGNTIYF. As DNA, the CDR3 is TGTGCCAGCAGCGGACAGGACTATGGAAACACCATATATTTT. Looking up the rest from reference TRBV2 and TRBJ1-3 gives the full variable domain: EPEVTQTPSHQVTQMGQEVILRCVPISNHLYFYWYRQILGQKVEFLVSFYNNEISEKSEIFDDQFSVERPDGSNFTLKIRSTKLEDSAMYFCASSGQDYGNTIYFGEGSWLTVV.

The V and J genes are TRBV19 and TRBJ2-1, with TRBD2 matching 10 bases. The CDR3 totals 15 residues. Germline trimming cut 1 base from V and 9 bases from J; bases unmatched to any gene: 6. Germline V gene sequence: CDR1 LNHDA, CDR2 SQIVND (reference sequence). CDR3 residues: CASSIVSGGAGEQFF. CDR3 bases: TGTGCCAGTAGTATAGTCAGCGGGGGGGCCGGTGAGCAGTTCTTC.

This clonotype showed up just a few times. The chain recombines TRBV6-5 with TRBJ2-2; the D gene is possibly TRBD1 (5 bases). V lost 3 bases, J lost 2 bases, and 7 bases lay in between. Germline CDR1 reads MNHEY; CDR2 reads SVGAGI. The CDR3 has 14 residues. CDR3 DNA sequence: TGTGCCAGCAGTTATAGGGGTAACACCGGGGAGCTGTTTTTT. It translates to CASSYRGNTGELFF.

The gene calls are TRBV3-1 and TRBJ2-7, with 9 bases identical to TRBD1. The CDR3 consists of 15 residues. The germline V gene has CDR1 LGHDT and CDR2 YNNKEL (reference sequence). The ends lost 4 bases at V and 2 bases at J; junction bases unmatched: 6. DNA of the CDR3: TGTGCCAGCAGCCCCCGGACAGGGGTCGCCTACGAGCAGTACGTC. Translating gives CASSPRTGVAYEQYV.

The rearrangement uses TRBV6-5 and TRBJ1-1; 9 bases fit TRBD1. CDR3 size: 15 residues. The germline V gene encodes CDR1 MNHEY and CDR2 SVGAGI. The J segment lost 5 bases and the V segment lost 0 bases, leaving 4 bases of the junction unmatched. Here the CDR3 reads CASSYSGQGGTEAFF. The CDR3, as DNA: TGTGCCAGCAGTTACTCGGGACAGGGTGGGACTGAAGCTTTCTTT.

The chain has TRBV11-1 and TRBJ1-5, with a weak D call TRBD1 (6 bases). The CDR3 length is 20 residues. Germline V gene sequence: CDR1 SGHAT, CDR2 FQDESV (reference sequence). V dropped 1 base and J dropped 0 bases, with 22 bases sitting between them. The CDR3 sequence: CASSLGGPGHYSNSNQPQHF. The CDR3 DNA follows: TGTGCCAGCAGCTTAGGAGGGCCGGGACACTATTCAAATAGCAATCAGCCCCAGCATTTT.

The chain recombines TRBV29-1 with TRBJ1-5; 10 nucleotides match TRBD1. Germline V CDR1 and CDR2: SQVTM, ANQGSEA. The CDR3 consists of 14 residues. V lost 6 bases to trimming and J lost 5 bases; unmatched junction nucleotides: 7. DNA of the CDR3: TGCAGCGTGAGTCGGACAGGGGGAGATCAGCCCCAGCATTTT. It specifies CSVSRTGGDQPQHF.

This rearrangement joins TRBV3-1 to TRBJ2-5; D call uncertain. The CDR3 consists of 15 residues. Germline CDR1 reads LGHDT; CDR2 reads YNNKEL (reference sequence). V was clipped by 1 base and J by 2 bases, with 11 bases between them. The chain's CDR3 is CASSQGQNPQETQYF. For the CDR3, the DNA is TGTGCCAGCAGCCAAGGTCAAAATCCGCAAGAGACCCAGTACTTC.

V gene TRBV3-1 combines with J gene TRBJ2-4, with D uncertain. Germline V gives CDR1 LGHDT, CDR2 YNNKEL (reference sequence). This CDR3 has 15 residues. V gave up 4 bases and J gave up 2 bases, with 12 bases separating them. CDR3 nucleotide sequence: TGTGCCAGCAGCCCATCCTTGGGGACCAAAAACATTCAGTACTTC. Encoded protein: CASSPSLGTKNIQYF.

The genes are TRBV12-3 or TRBV12-4 and TRBJ2-2, with TRBD1 matching 7 bases. The CDR3 spans 15 residues. V trimming: 6 bases; J trimming: 1 base; junction bases outside the gene matches: 5. The DNA of the CDR3 is TGTGCCAGCAGCCCATGGACAGGGAACACCGGGGAGCTGTTTTTT. Translating gives CASSPWTGNTGELFF.

This rearrangement joins TRBV10-3 to TRBJ1-1, with no clear D. The CDR3 has 12 amino acids. Trimming shortened V by 3 bases and J by 4 bases, and 6 bases separated the two germline ends. Germline CDR1 reads ENHRY; CDR2 reads SYGVKD. The CDR3 loop is CAISEGTTEAFF. The CDR3 DNA reads as TGTGCCATCAGTGAAGGTACCACTGAAGCTTTCTTT.

The gene calls are TRBV5-6 and TRBJ2-7; D possibly corresponds to TRBD1 (5 bases). The CDR3 consists of 13 residues. Germline-derived CDR1 and CDR2 are SGHDT and YYEEEE. Trimming took off 3 bases at V and 10 bases at J, with 17 bases between the two ends. In DNA, the CDR3 is TGTGCCAGCAGCTGGGCGACAGCATCGGTCCAGTACTTC. It codes for CASSWATASVQYF.

The chain uses TRBV7-9 and TRBJ1-2; no reliable D call. The CDR3 is 16 residues long. Trimming removed 0 bases at V and 8 bases at J, with 19 bases between. CDR1 is SEHNR, CDR2 FQNEAQ, per germline (reference sequence). The CDR3 spells CASSLASREVPGGYTF. Here the CDR3 DNA reads TGTGCCAGCAGCTTAGCCTCACGAGAGGTTCCTGGAGGCTACACCTTC.

The chain is built from TRBV12-3 or TRBV12-4 and TRBJ2-1; no reliable D call. This CDR3 is 12 amino acids long. V lost 8 bases to trimming and J lost 3 bases, with 8 bases between them. CDR3 DNA: TGTGCCAGCCAATCCCACTACAATGAGCAGTTCTTC. This codes for CASQSHYNEQFF.

The CDR3 here is CSASLDRGTNQPQHF. CDR3 DNA: TGCAGTGCTAGCTTGGACAGGGGGACCAATCAGCCCCAGCATTTT. The V call is TRBV20-1, the J call TRBJ1-5; 10 bases map to TRBD1. Per germline, CDR1 DFQATT and CDR2 SNEGSKA (reference sequence). The CDR3 is 15 residues long. After removal of 3 bases from V and 3 bases from J, the junction contained 5 bases not matched to a gene.